This TCR beta chain is from a study of CD8+ T cells in alopecia areata. This clone was counted once. Germline CDR1 and CDR2: SGHTA and FQGNSA. This CDR3 has 15 residues. V shed 8 bases and J shed 1 base, with 16 bases lying between them. cDNA reverse transcribed from extracted RNA served as the sequencing template. The assay was immunoSEQ multiplex PCR, and TCRdb's table has in-frame clones only and misses some. This sample yields 190,000 or so clones, of which roughly 60% are seen a single time; about 5.1% belongs to the top ten. Regarding treatment: oral pan-JAK inhibitor, 5-10 mg twice daily. The V call is TRBV7-2, the J call TRBJ2-3; D may be TRBD2 (6 bases). The sequence came from a human donor with alopecia areata. Sequencing was performed on CD4+ T cells sorted from blood, taken at week 24, from a patient treated with tofacitinib. The CDR3 nucleotides read TGTGCCAGCGGCCGGCGGGACCTTGGCACAGATACGCAGTATTTT. Encoded protein: CASGRRDLGTDTQYF.